The clone carrying this TCR beta chain appeared a few times. What it recognizes is unknown. The CDR3 loop spans 13 amino acids. The V and J ends lost 4 bases and 3 bases respectively, with 9 bases between them. CDR1 SNHLY and CDR2 FYNNEI come from the germline V gene. Every bit of the isolated RNA underwent reverse transcription, so sequencing read expressed TCRB transcripts. Generated by immunoSEQ multiplex PCR, the TCRdb table keeps only in-frame clones and is missing some. The repertoire has some 280,000 clones, 14% of them found once; the top ten carry 0.015% to 0.02%. This sample is part of a study of beta chain features in type 1 diabetes. Study-level results: TCRB CDR3s were moderately but significantly shorter in Type 1 diabetes patients in all four CD4+ subsets.

Donors contributed one heparinised blood draw apiece, averaging about 100 mL. Specimen: naive CD4+ T cells from blood. The receptor was isolated from a man younger than 45 with type 1 diabetes. The rearrangement uses TRBV2 and TRBJ1-1; D possibly corresponds to TRBD1 (5 bases). The CDR3 DNA reads as TGTGCCAGCAGTGCTGAAGGGGACACTGAAGCTTTCTTT. It is translated as CASSAEGDTEAFF.